Listed below are T cell receptor beta chains from one sample, sequenced in a study of T cell changes during pregnancy in multiple sclerosis. TCRdb's table, derived via immunoSEQ multiplex PCR, lists solely in-frame clones and lacks some. Found here are 30,000 to 45,000 clones, about nine tenths of them singletons; the top ten hold about 0.45%. Sequenced material: CD4+ T cells from peripheral blood mononuclear cells, taken in the second trimester of pregnancy. All receptors come from a female donor in good health, enrolled as a control in a pregnancy study. Each CDR3 is given with its conserved first and last residue. A D gene is named only where the DNA matches it firmly. The size of a clone is reported for some rows only, either as once, few or many, or as a class for expanded clones.

J: TRBJ1-2
D: -
V: TRBV30
size: -
DNA: TGTGCCTGGGGGGGCAGCACTTATGGCTACACCTTC
CDR3: CAWGGSTYGYTF

J: TRBJ2-1
D: -
V: TRBV4-1
size: -
DNA: TGCGCCAGCAGCCAGGACTCCGGAGGGAATGAGCAGTTCTTC
CDR3: CASSQDSGGNEQFF

J: TRBJ1-5
D: -
V: TRBV7-2
size: -
DNA: TGTGCCAGCAGCCGGTCAATAAATCAGCCCCAGCATTTT
CDR3: CASSRSINQPQHF

J: TRBJ1-6
D: -
V: TRBV28
size: -
DNA: TGTGCCAGCGGCAGGGGAAGCTCACCCCTCCACTTT
CDR3: CASGRGSSPLHF

J: TRBJ1-1
D: TRBD1
V: TRBV5-4
size: -
DNA: TGTGCCAGCAGAAGTCAGGGGGCAGCTTTCTTT
CDR3: CASRSQGAAFF

J: TRBJ1-3
D: -
V: TRBV9
size: once
DNA: TGTGCCAGCAGCGTGGGCGAATACTCTGGAAACACCATATATTTT
CDR3: CASSVGEYSGNTIYF

J: TRBJ2-3
D: -
V: TRBV7-2
size: -
DNA: TGTGCCAGCAGCTTAGTTGTAGCCCGCACAGATACGCAGTATTTT
CDR3: CASSLVVARTDTQYF

J: TRBJ2-7
D: -
V: TRBV18
size: -
DNA: TGTGCCAGCTCACAGTCAGGTCCGGACGAGCAGTACTTC
CDR3: CASSQSGPDEQYF

J: TRBJ1-5
D: -
V: TRBV19
size: -
DNA: TGTGCCAGTAGTGGATATAACAGGAAGAATCAGCCCCAGCATTTT
CDR3: CASSGYNRKNQPQHF

J: TRBJ2-3
D: TRBD2
V: TRBV9
size: -
DNA: TGTGCCAGCAGCGTAGCCCCCCAGCGGGGTCTGGATACGCAGTATTTT
CDR3: CASSVAPQRGLDTQYF

J: TRBJ1-2
D: -
V: TRBV5-1
size: -
DNA: TGCGCCAGCAGCTTGGATTCTGGGCCCCGGAATGGCTACACCTTC
CDR3: CASSLDSGPRNGYTF

J: TRBJ2-5
D: TRBD2
V: TRBV7-2
size: -
DNA: TGTGCCAGCAATCTCGTAGCGGGAGGGGGCGGGACCCAGTACTTC
CDR3: CASNLVAGGGGTQYF

J: TRBJ2-7
D: TRBD2
V: TRBV4-2
size: -
DNA: TGTGCCAGCAGCCAGATCACCGTAGCGGGGGGATACGAGCAGTACTTC
CDR3: CASSQITVAGGYEQYF

J: TRBJ1-6
D: TRBD1
V: TRBV19
size: -
DNA: TGTGCCAGTAGTATTAGCGCAGGGGGGACAACAACCCTTCTCCACTTT
CDR3: CASSISAGGTTTLLHF

J: TRBJ2-7
D: TRBD2
V: TRBV6-5
size: -
DNA: TGTGCCAGCAGAATACCGGGACTAGCGGGAGGCGAGCAGTACTTC
CDR3: CASRIPGLAGGEQYF

J: TRBJ2-7
D: TRBD1
V: TRBV5-1
size: -
DNA: TGCGCCAGCAGCCCCCCGGGACAGGGCCGCGGTCTAGGGGAGCAGTACTTC
CDR3: CASSPPGQGRGLGEQYF

J: TRBJ1-2
D: TRBD1
V: TRBV7-9
size: once
DNA: TGTGCCAGCGAGGACAGGGAGGGAAACTATGGCTACACCTTC
CDR3: CASEDREGNYGYTF

J: TRBJ1-3
D: -
V: TRBV6-1
size: -
DNA: TGTGCCAGCAGTGCGAGCGGGCCGGATTCTGGAAACACCATATATTTT
CDR3: CASSASGPDSGNTIYF

J: TRBJ2-5
D: TRBD1
V: TRBV5-1
size: -
DNA: TGCGCCAGCAGCTTGAGTTCGGGACAGCGGACCCAGTACTTC
CDR3: CASSLSSGQRTQYF

J: TRBJ2-1
D: TRBD2
V: TRBV14
size: -
DNA: TGTGCCAGCAGCCGCACTAGCGGGAGCTACAATGAGCAGTTCTTC
CDR3: CASSRTSGSYNEQFF

J: TRBJ2-7
D: TRBD2
V: TRBV5-1
size: -
DNA: TGCGCCAGCAGCCTCGGACTAGCGGGGGGGATGGACGAGCAGTACTTC
CDR3: CASSLGLAGGMDEQYF

J: TRBJ2-7
D: TRBD2
V: TRBV7-8
size: -
DNA: TGTGCCAGCAGCTTAGTCCGACTAGCGGGAGCCTACGAGCAGTACTTC
CDR3: CASSLVRLAGAYEQYF

J: TRBJ2-7
D: TRBD2
V: TRBV15
size: -
DNA: TGTGCCACCAGCAGAGATTTTTTAGCGGGAATCGACGAGCAGTACTTC
CDR3: CATSRDFLAGIDEQYF